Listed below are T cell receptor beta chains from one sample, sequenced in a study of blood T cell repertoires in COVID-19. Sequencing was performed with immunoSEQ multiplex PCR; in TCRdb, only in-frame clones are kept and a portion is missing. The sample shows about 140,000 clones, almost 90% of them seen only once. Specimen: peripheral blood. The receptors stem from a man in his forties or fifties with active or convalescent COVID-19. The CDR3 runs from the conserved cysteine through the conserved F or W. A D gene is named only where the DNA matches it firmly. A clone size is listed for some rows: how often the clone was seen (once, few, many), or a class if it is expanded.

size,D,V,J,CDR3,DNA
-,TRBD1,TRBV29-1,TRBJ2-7,CSVEGRGSEQYF,TGCAGCGTTGAAGGCAGGGGGAGCGAGCAGTACTTC
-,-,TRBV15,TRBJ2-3,CATSRDGNLPVTQYF,TGTGCCACCAGCAGAGACGGGAACCTCCCAGTCACGCAGTATTTT
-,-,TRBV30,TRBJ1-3,CAWNRGISGNTIYF,TGTGCCTGGAATCGCGGCATTTCTGGAAACACCATATATTTT
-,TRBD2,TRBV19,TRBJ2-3,CASSRGLTGGVDTQYF,TGTGCCAGTAGTAGGGGCTTGACGGGAGGGGTAGATACGCAGTATTTT
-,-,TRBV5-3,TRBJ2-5,CARSWGVGQVVTQYF,TGTGCCAGAAGCTGGGGGGTTGGTCAGGTTGTGACCCAGTACTTC
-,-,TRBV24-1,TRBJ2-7,CATSDGVAKEQYF,TGTGCCACCAGTGATGGGGTAGCGAAGGAGCAGTACTTC
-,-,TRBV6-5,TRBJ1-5,CASSQGNQPQHF,TGTGCCAGCAGTCAGGGGAATCAGCCCCAGCATTTT
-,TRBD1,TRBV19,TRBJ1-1,CASSRGQGKNTEAFF,TGTGCCAGTAGTAGGGGACAGGGAAAGAACACTGAAGCTTTCTTT
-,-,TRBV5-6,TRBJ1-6,CASSLGGSGLRSPLHF,TGTGCCAGCAGCTTGGGGGGTTCGGGACTTAGATCACCCCTCCACTTT
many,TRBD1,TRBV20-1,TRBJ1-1,CSADQGGAFF,TGCAGTGCTGATCAGGGGGGAGCTTTCTTT
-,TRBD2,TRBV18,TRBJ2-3,CASSPAGTKDTQYF,TGTGCCAGCTCACCTGCCGGGACTAAAGATACGCAGTATTTT
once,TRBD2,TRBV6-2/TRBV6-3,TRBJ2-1,CASSYPPGLAFNEQFF,TGTGCCAGCAGTTACCCGCCGGGACTAGCATTTAATGAGCAGTTCTTC
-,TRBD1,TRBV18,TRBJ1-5,CASSEGQADNQPQHF,TGTGCCAGCTCAGAGGGACAGGCTGACAATCAGCCCCAGCATTTT
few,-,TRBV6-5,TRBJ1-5,CASRTGGGEPQHF,TGTGCCAGCAGGACCGGGGGAGGAGAGCCCCAGCATTTT
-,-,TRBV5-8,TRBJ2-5,CASSSDSTRETQYF,TGTGCCAGCAGCTCGGACAGTACGCGAGAGACCCAGTACTTC
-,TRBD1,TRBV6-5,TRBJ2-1,CASSPDRSSYNEQFF,TGTGCCAGCAGCCCGGACAGGAGCTCCTACAATGAGCAGTTCTTC
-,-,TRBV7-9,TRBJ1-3,CASSSRDLTNTIYF,TGTGCCAGCAGCTCGAGGGACTTGACAAACACCATATATTTT
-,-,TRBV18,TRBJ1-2,CASSHSSREINYGYTF,TGTGCCAGCTCACACTCCTCGCGGGAGATTAACTATGGCTACACCTTC
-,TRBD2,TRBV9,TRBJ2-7,CASSPRRGLAGGLENEQYF,TGTGCCAGCAGCCCAAGAAGGGGACTAGCGGGAGGGTTGGAGAACGAGCAGTACTTC
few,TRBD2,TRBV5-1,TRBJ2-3,CASSLASGSKGDTQYF,TGCGCCAGCAGCTTGGCCAGCGGGAGCAAGGGAGATACGCAGTATTTT
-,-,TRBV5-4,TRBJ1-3,CASSSSRGPGGNTIYF,TGTGCCAGCAGCTCATCGCGGGGGCCGGGTGGAAACACCATATATTTT
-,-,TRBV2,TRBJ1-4,CASSEAGMANEKLFF,TGTGCCAGCAGTGAGGCGGGGATGGCTAATGAAAAACTGTTTTTT
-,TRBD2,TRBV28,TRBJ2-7,CASSPGLIKQYF,TGTGCCAGCAGCCCGGGACTAATCAAGCAGTACTTC
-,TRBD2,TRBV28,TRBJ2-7,CASSLWEGEQYF,TGTGCCAGCAGTTTGTGGGAGGGAGAGCAGTACTTC
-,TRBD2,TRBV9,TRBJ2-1,CASSVGLAGTDEQFF,TGTGCCAGCAGCGTAGGTCTAGCGGGAACCGATGAGCAGTTCTTC
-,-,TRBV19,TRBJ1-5,CASTIVGASNQPQHF,TGTGCCAGTACCATAGTAGGGGCAAGCAATCAGCCCCAGCATTTT
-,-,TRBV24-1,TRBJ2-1,CATSDYRVGSYNEQFF,TGTGCCACCAGTGATTACAGGGTAGGATCCTACAATGAGCAGTTCTTC
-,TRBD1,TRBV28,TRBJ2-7,CASSSGQGVTAQYF,TGTGCCAGCAGTTCAGGACAGGGGGTGACAGCGCAGTACTTC
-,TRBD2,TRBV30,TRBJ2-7,CAWSVGRTSGSVYEQYF,TGTGCCTGGAGTGTTGGTCGGACTAGCGGGAGTGTCTACGAGCAGTACTTC
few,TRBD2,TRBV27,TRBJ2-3,CASRREGTSGKQYF,TGTGCCAGCAGGCGCGAAGGGACTAGCGGGAAGCAGTATTTT
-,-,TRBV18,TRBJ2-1,CASSPGSYNEQFF,TGTGCCAGCTCGCCCGGGAGCTACAATGAGCAGTTCTTC
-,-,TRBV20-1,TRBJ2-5,CSASAAGLKYF,TGCAGTGCTAGCGCGGCGGGATTGAAGTACTTC
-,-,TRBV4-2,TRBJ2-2,CASSQVADNTGELFF,TGTGCCAGCAGCCAAGTGGCAGATAACACCGGGGAGCTGTTTTTT
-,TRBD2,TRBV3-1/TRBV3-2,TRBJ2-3,CASSYIAGGPDTQYF,TGTGCCAGCAGCTACATAGCGGGAGGGCCAGATACGCAGTATTTT
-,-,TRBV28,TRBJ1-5,CASGPGFNQPQHF,TGTGCCAGTGGTCCGGGGTTCAATCAGCCCCAGCATTTT
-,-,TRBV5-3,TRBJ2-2,CARSLGGGMHTGELFF,TGTGCCAGAAGCTTGGGGGGCGGGATGCACACCGGGGAGCTGTTTTTT
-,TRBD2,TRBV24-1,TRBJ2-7,CATSDSGTSVYEQYF,TGTGCCACCAGTGATTCCGGGACTAGCGTGTACGAGCAGTACTTC
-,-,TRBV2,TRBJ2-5,CASREAVLGTQYF,TGTGCCAGCAGGGAAGCCGTACTAGGGACCCAGTACTTC
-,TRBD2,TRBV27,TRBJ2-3,CASSLQGLAGFTDTQYF,TGTGCCAGCAGTTTACAGGGACTAGCGGGGTTCACAGATACGCAGTATTTT
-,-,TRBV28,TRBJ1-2,CASSPRVKGYYGYTF,TGTGCCAGCAGCCCCCGCGTCAAGGGGTACTATGGCTACACCTTC
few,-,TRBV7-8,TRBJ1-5,CASSWGQSNQPQHF,TGTGCCAGCAGCTGGGGGCAGAGCAATCAGCCCCAGCATTTT
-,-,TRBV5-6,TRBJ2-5,CASSLGAGLIQETQYF,TGTGCCAGCAGCTTGGGGGCGGGCCTAATCCAAGAGACCCAGTACTTC